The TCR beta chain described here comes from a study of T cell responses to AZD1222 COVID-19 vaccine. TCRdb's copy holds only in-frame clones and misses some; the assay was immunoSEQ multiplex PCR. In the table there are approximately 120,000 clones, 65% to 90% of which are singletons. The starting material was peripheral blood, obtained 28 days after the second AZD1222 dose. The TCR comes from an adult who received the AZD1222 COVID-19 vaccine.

CDR3 region: CASSAETGGEKLFF. In DNA, the CDR3 is TGTGCCAGCAGCGCCGAGACAGGGGGGGAAAAACTGTTTTTT. V is TRBV9 and J is TRBJ1-4; 9 positions match TRBD1. V was pared by 3 bases and J by 8 bases, with 5 bases of the junction left unmatched. The CDR3 length is 14 residues. The germline CDR1 and CDR2 sequences are SGDLS and YYNGEE.